The table lists the clone carrying this TCR beta chain with a few counts. The data originate from a study of PD-1 blockade in mismatch repair-deficient tumors. The table came from immunoSEQ multiplex PCR; TCRdb's copy has only in-frame clones and leaves some out. The sample carries over 15,000 clones, roughly 84% recorded once. Per the germline V gene, CDR1 is MGHRA and CDR2 is YSYEKL. This CDR3 has 15 amino acids. V was shortened by 1 base and J by 4 bases, with 13 bases between the two germline ends. Mismatch repair deficiency was confirmed in all patients, by PCR or immunohistochemistry. The specimen comprised PBMCs, sampled before pembrolizumab treatment. This sequence joins TRBV4-1 and TRBJ2-5; D possibly corresponds to TRBD2 (6 bases). This sequence was found in an adult with mismatch repair-deficient cancer. CDR3 sequence reads: CASSQVGRNVETQYF. CDR3 sequence (DNA): TGCGCCAGCAGCCAAGTTGGGAGGAATGTAGAGACCCAGTACTTC.